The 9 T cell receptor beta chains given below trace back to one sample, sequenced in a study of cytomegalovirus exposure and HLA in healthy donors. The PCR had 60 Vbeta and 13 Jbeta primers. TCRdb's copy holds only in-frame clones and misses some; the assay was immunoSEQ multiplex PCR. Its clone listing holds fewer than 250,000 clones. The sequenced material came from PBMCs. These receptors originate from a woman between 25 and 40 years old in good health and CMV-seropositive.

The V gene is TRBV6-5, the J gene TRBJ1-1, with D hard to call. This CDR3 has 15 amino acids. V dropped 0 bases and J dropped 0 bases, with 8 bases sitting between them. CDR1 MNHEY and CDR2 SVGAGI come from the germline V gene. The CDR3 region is CASSYSSGMNTEAFF. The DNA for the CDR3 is TGTGCCAGCAGTTACTCGAGCGGTATGAACACTGAAGCTTTCTTT.

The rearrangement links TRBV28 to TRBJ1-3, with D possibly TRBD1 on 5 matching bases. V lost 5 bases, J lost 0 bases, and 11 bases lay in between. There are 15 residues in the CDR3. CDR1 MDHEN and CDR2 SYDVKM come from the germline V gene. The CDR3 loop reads CASSTGGSSGNTIYF. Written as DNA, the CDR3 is TGTGCCAGCAGTACTGGGGGGAGCTCTGGAAACACCATATATTTT. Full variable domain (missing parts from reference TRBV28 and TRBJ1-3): DVKVTQSSRYLVKRTGEKVFLECVQDMDHENMFWYRQDPGLGLRLIYFSYDVKMKEKGDIPEGYSVSREKKERFSLILESASTNQTSMYLCASSTGGSSGNTIYFGEGSWLTVV.

This chain's CDR3 is CASSYFTGGADTGELFF. The CDR3 bases are TGCGCCAGCAGCTATTTCACCGGGGGGGCCGACACCGGGGAGCTGTTTTTT. The chain is built from TRBV4-1 and TRBJ2-2; 8 nucleotides line up with TRBD2. CDR3 length equals 17 residues. CDR1 is MGHRA and CDR2 is YSYEKL in the germline V gene. V was clipped by 5 bases and J by 3 bases; unmatched bases: 11.

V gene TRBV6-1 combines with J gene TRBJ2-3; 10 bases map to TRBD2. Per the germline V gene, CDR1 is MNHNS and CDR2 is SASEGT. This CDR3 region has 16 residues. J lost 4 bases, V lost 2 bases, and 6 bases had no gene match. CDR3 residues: CASSEKRGGPPDTQYF. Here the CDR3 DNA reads TGTGCCAGCAGTGAAAAGCGGGGGGGCCCCCCAGATACGCAGTATTTT.

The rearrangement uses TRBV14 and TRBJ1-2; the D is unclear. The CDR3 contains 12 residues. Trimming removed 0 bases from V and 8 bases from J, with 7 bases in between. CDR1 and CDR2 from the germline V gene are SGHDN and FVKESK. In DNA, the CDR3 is TGTGCCAGCAGCCAAGATAAGCGCGGCTACACCTTC. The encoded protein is CASSQDKRGYTF.

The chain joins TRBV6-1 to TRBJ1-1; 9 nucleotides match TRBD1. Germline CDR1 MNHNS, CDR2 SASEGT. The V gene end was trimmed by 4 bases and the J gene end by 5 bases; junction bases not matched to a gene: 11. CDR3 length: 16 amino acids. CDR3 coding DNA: TGTGCCAGCAGTGGATATTCGGGACAGGGAGGGACTGAAGCTTTCTTT. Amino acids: CASSGYSGQGGTEAFF.

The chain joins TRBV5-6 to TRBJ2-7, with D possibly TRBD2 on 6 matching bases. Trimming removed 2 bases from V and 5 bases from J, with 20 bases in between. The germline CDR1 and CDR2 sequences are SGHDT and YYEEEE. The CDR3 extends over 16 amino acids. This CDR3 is CASSLVPGRTIDEQYF. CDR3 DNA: TGTGCCAGCAGCTTAGTGCCGGGACGGACTATCGACGAGCAGTACTTC. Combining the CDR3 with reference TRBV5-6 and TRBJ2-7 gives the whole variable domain DAGVTQSPTHLIKTRGQQVTLRCSPKSGHDTVSWYQQALGQGPQFIFQYYEEEERQRGNFPDRFSGHQFPNYSSELNVNALLLGDSALYLCASSLVPGRTIDEQYFGPGTRLTVT.

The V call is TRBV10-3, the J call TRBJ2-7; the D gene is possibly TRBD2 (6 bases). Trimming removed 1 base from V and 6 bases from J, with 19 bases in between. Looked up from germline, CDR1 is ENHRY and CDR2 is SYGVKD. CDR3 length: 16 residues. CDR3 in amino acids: CAISELGPSATSEQYF. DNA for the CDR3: TGTGCCATCAGTGAGTTAGGGCCTAGCGCCACCTCCGAGCAGTACTTC.

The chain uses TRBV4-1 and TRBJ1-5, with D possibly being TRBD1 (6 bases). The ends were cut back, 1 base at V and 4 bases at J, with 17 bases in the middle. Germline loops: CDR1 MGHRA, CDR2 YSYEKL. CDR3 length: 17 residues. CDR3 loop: CASSQGSGRGTNQPQHF. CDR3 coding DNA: TGCGCCAGCAGCCAAGGGAGTGGCAGGGGAACTAATCAGCCCCAGCATTTT.